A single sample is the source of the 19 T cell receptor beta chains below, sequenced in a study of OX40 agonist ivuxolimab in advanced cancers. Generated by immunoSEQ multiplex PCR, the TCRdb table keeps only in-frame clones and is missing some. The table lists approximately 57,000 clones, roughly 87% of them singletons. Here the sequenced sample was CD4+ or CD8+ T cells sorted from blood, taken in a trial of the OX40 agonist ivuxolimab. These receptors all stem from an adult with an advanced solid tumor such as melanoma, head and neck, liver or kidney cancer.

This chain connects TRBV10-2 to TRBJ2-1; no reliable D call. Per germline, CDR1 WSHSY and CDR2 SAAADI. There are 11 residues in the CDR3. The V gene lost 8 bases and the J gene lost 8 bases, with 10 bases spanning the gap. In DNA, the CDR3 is TGCGCCAGCTTGAAAGGGTATGAGCAGTTCTTC. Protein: CASLKGYEQFF.

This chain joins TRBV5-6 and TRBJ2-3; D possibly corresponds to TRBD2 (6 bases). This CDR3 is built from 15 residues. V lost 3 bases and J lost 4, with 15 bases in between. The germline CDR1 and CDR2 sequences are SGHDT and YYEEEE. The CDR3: CASSSGVSVSDTQYF. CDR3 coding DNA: TGTGCCAGCAGCTCGGGGGTGAGCGTATCAGATACGCAGTATTTT.

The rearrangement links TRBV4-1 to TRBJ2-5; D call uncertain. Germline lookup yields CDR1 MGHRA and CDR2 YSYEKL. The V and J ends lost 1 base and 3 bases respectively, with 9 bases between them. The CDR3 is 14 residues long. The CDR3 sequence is CASSQAGSKETQYF. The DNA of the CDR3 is TGCGCCAGCAGCCAAGCTGGCAGCAAAGAGACCCAGTACTTC.

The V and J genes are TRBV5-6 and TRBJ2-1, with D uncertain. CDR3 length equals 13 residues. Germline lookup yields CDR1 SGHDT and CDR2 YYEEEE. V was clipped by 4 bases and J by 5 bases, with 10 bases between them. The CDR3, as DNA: TGTGCCAGCAGCGTATACAGTCACAATGAGCAGTTCTTC. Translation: CASSVYSHNEQFF. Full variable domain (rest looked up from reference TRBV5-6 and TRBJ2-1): DAGVTQSPTHLIKTRGQQVTLRCSPKSGHDTVSWYQQALGQGPQFIFQYYEEEERQRGNFPDRFSGHQFPNYSSELNVNALLLGDSALYLCASSVYSHNEQFFGPGTRLTVL.

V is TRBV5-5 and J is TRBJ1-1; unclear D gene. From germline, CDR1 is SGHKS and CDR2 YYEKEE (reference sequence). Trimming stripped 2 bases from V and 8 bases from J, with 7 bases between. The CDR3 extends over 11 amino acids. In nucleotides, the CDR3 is TGTGCCAGCAGCTTAAGTGACGAAGCTTTCTTT. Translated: CASSLSDEAFF. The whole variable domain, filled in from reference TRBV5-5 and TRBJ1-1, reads DAGVTQSPTHLIKTRGQQVTLRCSPISGHKSVSWYQQVLGQGPQFIFQYYEKEERGRGNFPDRFSARQFPNYSSELNVNALLLGDSALYLCASSLSDEAFFGQGTRLTVV.

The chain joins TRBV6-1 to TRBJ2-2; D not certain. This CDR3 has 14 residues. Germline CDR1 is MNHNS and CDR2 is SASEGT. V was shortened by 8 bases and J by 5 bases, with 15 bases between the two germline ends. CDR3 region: CASGVWAPTGELFF. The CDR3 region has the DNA TGTGCCAGCGGGGTGTGGGCCCCAACCGGGGAGCTGTTTTTT.

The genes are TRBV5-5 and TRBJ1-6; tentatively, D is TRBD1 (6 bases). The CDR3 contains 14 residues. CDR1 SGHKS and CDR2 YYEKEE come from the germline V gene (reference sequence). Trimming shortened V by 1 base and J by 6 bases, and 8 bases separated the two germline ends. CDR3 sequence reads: CASSLFRGNSPLHF. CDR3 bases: TGTGCCAGCAGCTTGTTCAGGGGTAATTCACCCCTCCACTTT.

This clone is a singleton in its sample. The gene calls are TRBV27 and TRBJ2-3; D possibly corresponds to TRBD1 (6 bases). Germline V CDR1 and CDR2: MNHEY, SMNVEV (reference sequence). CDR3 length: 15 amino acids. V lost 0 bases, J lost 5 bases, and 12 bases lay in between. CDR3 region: CASSLSVQGGDTQYF. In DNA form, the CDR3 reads TGTGCCAGCAGTTTATCGGTACAGGGCGGAGATACGCAGTATTTT.

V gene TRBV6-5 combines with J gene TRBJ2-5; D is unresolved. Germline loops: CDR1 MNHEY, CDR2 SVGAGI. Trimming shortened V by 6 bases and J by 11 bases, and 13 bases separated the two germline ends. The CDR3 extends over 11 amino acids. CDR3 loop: CASSSGGEQYF. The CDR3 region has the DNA TGTGCCAGCAGCTCCGGTGGAGAGCAGTACTTC.

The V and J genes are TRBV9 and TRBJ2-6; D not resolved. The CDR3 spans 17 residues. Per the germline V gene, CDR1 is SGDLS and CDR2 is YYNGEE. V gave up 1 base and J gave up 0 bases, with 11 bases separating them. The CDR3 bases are TGTGCCAGCAGCGTACGGTCCCTTTCCTCTGGGGCCAACGTCCTGACTTTC. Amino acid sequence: CASSVRSLSSGANVLTF.

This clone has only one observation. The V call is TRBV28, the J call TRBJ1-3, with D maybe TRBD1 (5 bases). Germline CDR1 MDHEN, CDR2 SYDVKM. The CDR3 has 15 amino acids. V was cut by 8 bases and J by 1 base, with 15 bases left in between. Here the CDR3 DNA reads TGTGCCAGCTCGGGGCGGGCCATATCTGGAAACACCATATATTTT. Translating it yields CASSGRAISGNTIYF.

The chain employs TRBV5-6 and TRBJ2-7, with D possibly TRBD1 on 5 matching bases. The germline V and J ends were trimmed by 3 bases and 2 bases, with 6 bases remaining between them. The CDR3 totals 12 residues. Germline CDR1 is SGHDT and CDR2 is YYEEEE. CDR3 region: CASSWGPYEQYV. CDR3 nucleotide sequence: TGTGCCAGCAGCTGGGGCCCCTACGAGCAGTACGTC.

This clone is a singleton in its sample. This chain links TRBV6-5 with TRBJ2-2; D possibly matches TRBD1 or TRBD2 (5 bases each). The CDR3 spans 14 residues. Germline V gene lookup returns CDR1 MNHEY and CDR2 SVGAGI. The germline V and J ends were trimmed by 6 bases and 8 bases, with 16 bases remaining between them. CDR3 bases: TGTGCCAGCAGCGAGGGGCCCTACTTTGGGGAGCTGTTTTTT. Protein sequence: CASSEGPYFGELFF.

The CDR3 sequence: CASSSTSGGLNEQFF. DNA of the CDR3: TGTGCCAGCAGCTCTACTAGCGGGGGGCTCAATGAGCAGTTCTTC. V and J are TRBV13 and TRBJ2-1, with 12 bases fitting TRBD2. The V gene end was trimmed by 4 bases and the J gene end by 6 bases; junction bases not matched to a gene: 4. Looked up from germline, CDR1 is PRHDT and CDR2 is FYEKMQ (reference sequence). The CDR3 sequence is 15 residues long.

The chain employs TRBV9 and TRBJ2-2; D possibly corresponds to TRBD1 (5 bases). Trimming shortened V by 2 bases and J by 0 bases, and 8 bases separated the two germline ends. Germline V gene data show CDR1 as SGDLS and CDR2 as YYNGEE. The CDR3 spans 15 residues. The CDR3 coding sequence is TGTGCCAGCAGCGTCACAGGTTCGAACACCGGGGAGCTGTTTTTT. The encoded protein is CASSVTGSNTGELFF.

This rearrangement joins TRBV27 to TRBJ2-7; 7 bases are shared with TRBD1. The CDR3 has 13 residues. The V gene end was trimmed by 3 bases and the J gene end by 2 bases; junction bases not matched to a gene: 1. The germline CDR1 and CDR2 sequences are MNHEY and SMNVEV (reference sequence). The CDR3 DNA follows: TGTGCCAGCAGTTTTGGACAGGCCTACGAGCAGTACTTC. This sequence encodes CASSFGQAYEQYF.

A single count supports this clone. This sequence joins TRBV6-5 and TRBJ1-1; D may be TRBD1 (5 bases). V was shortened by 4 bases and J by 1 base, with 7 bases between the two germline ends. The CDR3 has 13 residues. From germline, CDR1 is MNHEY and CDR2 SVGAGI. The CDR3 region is CASSLGENTEAFF. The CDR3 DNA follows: TGTGCCAGCAGTTTGGGGGAGAACACTGAAGCTTTCTTT.

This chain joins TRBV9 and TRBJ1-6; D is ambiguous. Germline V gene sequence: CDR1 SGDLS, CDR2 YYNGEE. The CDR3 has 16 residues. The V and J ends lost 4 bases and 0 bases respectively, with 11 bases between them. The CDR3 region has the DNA TGTGCCAGCAGCCCCCAACCGAGCTCCTATAATTCACCCCTCCACTTT. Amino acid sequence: CASSPQPSSYNSPLHF.

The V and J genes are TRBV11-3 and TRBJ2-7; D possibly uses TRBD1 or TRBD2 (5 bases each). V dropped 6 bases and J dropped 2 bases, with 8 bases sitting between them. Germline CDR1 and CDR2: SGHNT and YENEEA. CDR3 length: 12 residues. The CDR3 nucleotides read TGTGCCAGCAGTTGGGACCCCTACGAGCAGTACGTC. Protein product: CASSWDPYEQYV.